Following are 15 T cell receptor beta chains from one sample sequenced in a study of T cell repertoires in cytomegalovirus infection. TCRdb passed the reads through MiXCR, listing each CDR3 protein once. The data contain 510,000 or so distinct CDR3 sequences, more than 20% of them singletons. Sequenced sample: PBMCs. Receptor source: a human donor in good health (CMV status not recorded). Some clones in this sample may be carry-over from other donors' samples.

The genes are TRBV6-2 or TRBV6-3 and TRBJ2-1; TRBD2 matches 7 bases. The CDR3 spans 16 residues. V shed 2 bases, J shed 7 bases, and the junction held 11 bases outside the gene matches. Germline values: CDR1 MNHEY, CDR2 SVGEGT. The CDR3 DNA follows: TGTGCCAGCAGTTACCCCCTTGGAAGGGAGGGGAATGAGCAGTTCTTC. Encoded protein: CASSYPLGREGNEQFF.

The chain is built from TRBV4-1 and TRBJ1-2; 8 nucleotides line up with TRBD1. V was pared by 0 bases and J by 8 bases, with 11 bases of the junction left unmatched. This CDR3 is built from 16 residues. Germline assignment: CDR1 MGHRA and CDR2 YSYEKL. This CDR3 is CASSQEGTGSFSGYTF. Written as DNA, the CDR3 is TGCGCCAGCAGCCAAGAGGGGACAGGTAGTTTCTCGGGCTACACCTTC.

This clonotype was recorded many times. V usage is TRBV7-2 and J usage is TRBJ2-5, with D unresolved. Trimming cost V 5 bases and J 4 bases, with 11 bases left between them. The CDR3 totals 13 residues. Germline V gene lookup returns CDR1 SGHTA and CDR2 FQGNSA. The CDR3: CASSRPLPETQYF. The CDR3 DNA follows: TGTGCCAGCAGCCGACCGCTCCCAGAGACCCAGTACTTC.

V gene TRBV29-1 combines with J gene TRBJ2-3, with TRBD2 identical over 14 bases. V dropped 3 bases and J dropped 5; count of bases not matched to a gene: 7. The CDR3 extends over 16 amino acids. Germline CDR1 and CDR2: SQVTM and ANQGSEA. CDR3 in amino acids: CSVDGGLAGEVDTQYF. CDR3 bases: TGCAGCGTTGACGGGGGACTAGCGGGAGAAGTAGATACGCAGTATTTT.

The chain employs TRBV19 and TRBJ2-1, with 10 bases that match TRBD2. The CDR3 is 13 residues long. V gave up 0 bases and J gave up 14 bases; unmatched junction bases: 4. CDR1 LNHDA and CDR2 SQIVND come from the germline V gene (reference sequence). The CDR3 sequence is CASSIELAGNEFF. As DNA, the CDR3 is TGTGCCAGTAGTATAGAACTAGCGGGAAATGAGTTCTTC.

V and J are TRBV29-1 and TRBJ2-5, with D perhaps matching TRBD2 (6 bases). The CDR3 sequence is 13 residues long. V was cut by 3 bases and J by 5 bases, with 13 bases left in between. Germline V lookup: CDR1 SQVTM, CDR2 ANQGSEA. CDR3 region: CSVDGVAGETQYF. CDR3 coding DNA: TGCAGCGTTGATGGGGTCGCGGGGGAGACCCAGTACTTC.

This clonotype was counted many times. The rearrangement uses TRBV5-6 and TRBJ1-1; D is uncertain. V was clipped by 2 bases and J by 1 base, with 15 bases between them. The germline V gene has CDR1 SGHDT and CDR2 YYEEEE. The CDR3 runs to 16 residues. CDR3 sequence (DNA): TGTGCCAGCAGCTTCCCTGGCCCTGCCTCGAACACTGAAGCTTTCTTT. Amino acids: CASSFPGPASNTEAFF.

There are a few counts of this clonotype. The rearrangement links TRBV29-1 to TRBJ2-3; the D gene is possibly TRBD2 (7 bases). This CDR3 comprises 16 residues. Trimming shortened V by 5 bases and J by 9 bases, and 27 bases separated the two germline ends. Germline V gene lookup returns CDR1 SQVTM and CDR2 ANQGSEA. CDR3 sequence (DNA): TGCAGCGTTCCCATTAACTGGCGGGGGCCCTCAAAGACGCAGTATTTT. Its translation: CSVPINWRGPSKTQYF.

The genes are TRBV7-2 and TRBJ2-7; no clear D gene. CDR3 length equals 16 residues. Trimming pared 3 bases from V and 4 bases from J, leaving 19 bases between. Germline loops: CDR1 SGHTA, CDR2 FQGNSA. The chain's CDR3 is CASSFGSVPSWYEQYF. The DNA of the CDR3 is TGTGCCAGCAGCTTCGGGTCTGTCCCGAGTTGGTACGAGCAGTACTTC.

This clonotype was detected only a few times. The V and J genes are TRBV6-5 and TRBJ1-2; 7 bases align to TRBD1. This CDR3 has 15 residues. The ends lost 2 bases at V and 8 bases at J; junction bases unmatched: 11. Germline-derived CDR1 and CDR2 are MNHEY and SVGAGI. CDR3 region: CASSYRLTGTGGYTF. For the CDR3, the DNA is TGTGCCAGCAGTTACCGTCTGACAGGGACGGGCGGCTACACCTTC.

Ten or more counts support this clonotype. The chain joins TRBV7-2 to TRBJ2-1, with TRBD2 matching 11 bases. This CDR3 has 14 amino acids. Germline V gene lookup returns CDR1 SGHTA and CDR2 FQGNSA. V lost 3 bases to trimming and J lost 8 bases; unmatched junction nucleotides: 3. The CDR3 nucleotides are TGTGCCAGCAGCTTGGGACTAGCGGTGGATGAGCAGTTCTTC. It specifies CASSLGLAVDEQFF.

The rearrangement joins TRBV20-1 to TRBJ2-5, with D tentatively TRBD2 (5 bases). V was shortened by 6 bases and J by 5 bases, with 16 bases between the two germline ends. CDR1 is DFQATT and CDR2 is SNEGSKA in the germline V gene (reference sequence). The CDR3 loop spans 13 amino acids. The CDR3 DNA sequence: TGCAGTGCCTCGGACCAGAGGGAGGAGACCCAGTACTTC. Its translation is CSASDQREETQYF.

This clonotype was seen ten or more times. V usage is TRBV7-9 and J usage is TRBJ1-4; no reliable D call. The CDR3 has 15 amino acids. Deletions cut 1 base from V and 5 bases from J, with 11 bases between. In germline, CDR1 is SEHNR, CDR2 FQNEAQ (reference sequence). CDR3 nucleotides: TGTGCCAGCAGCTTAGTGTGGGAGAAGAATGAAAAACTGTTTTTT. Its translation is CASSLVWEKNEKLFF.

V usage is TRBV10-3 and J usage is TRBJ2-5; D remains ambiguous. The CDR3 consists of 15 residues. Germline CDR1 and CDR2: ENHRY and SYGVKD. Deletions cut 3 bases from V and 2 bases from J, with 13 bases between. The CDR3 bases are TGTGCCATCAGTGATCACCCCAGAGGACAAGAGACCCAGTACTTC. This gives the protein CAISDHPRGQETQYF.

V usage is TRBV5-6 and J usage is TRBJ1-4, with 11 positions matching TRBD1. The CDR3 is 16 residues long. The germline V gene encodes CDR1 SGHDT and CDR2 YYEEEE. J gave up 7 bases and V 4 bases, and 9 bases lay outside the gene matches. CDR3 sequence (DNA): TGTGCCAGCAGCCCTAGGACAGGGGGCGTAAGTGAAAAACTGTTTTTT. It specifies CASSPRTGGVSEKLFF.